This T cell receptor (beta chain) was recorded in a study of blood T cell repertoires in COVID-19. Study-wide context: There were acute and convalescent COVID-19 samples, and they came from the United States, Italy and Spain. T cells, B-cell-depleted T cells, or PBMCs provided the cDNA or gDNA that served as material.

Per the authors' pipeline: Scientists estimated how many nucleated cells there were by amplifying reference gene primers. Sequencing used immunoSEQ multiplex PCR; TCRdb keeps in-frame clones, though not all of them. That table supplies the V and J calls and clone size; D and trimming were determined from the DNA. The sample yields some 150,000 clones, 75% to 95% seen once. The receptor was derived from a middle-aged man with acute or convalescent COVID-19. Sequencing was carried out using peripheral blood.

The DNA for the CDR3 is TGTGCCAGCAGCAAGCGGGGACAGGGCCCTCCTGGAGAGACCCAGTACTTC. It encodes CASSKRGQGPPGETQYF. The chain joins TRBV3-1 (or the pseudogene TRBV3-2) to TRBJ2-5, with 9 bases lining up with TRBD1. V shed 5 bases, J shed 4 bases, and the junction held 14 bases outside the gene matches. Germline V gene lookup returns CDR1 LGHDT and CDR2 YNNKEL (reference sequence). CDR3 size: 17 residues.